The clone carrying this T cell receptor beta chain showed up just a few times. This entry is derived from a study of T cells after yellow fever vaccination. TCRdb reprocessed the 5' RACE reads with MiXCR, giving one entry per CDR3 protein. The sample consists of some 500,000 distinct CDR3 sequences, approximately 12% of them appearing once. This CDR3 is built from 14 residues. V dropped 5 bases and J dropped 0; count of bases not matched to a gene: 3. Looked up from germline, CDR1 is MNHEY and CDR2 is SVGAGI. Sequencing used PBMCs, obtained on the day of the yellow fever booster vaccination. V usage is TRBV6-5 and J usage is TRBJ2-7; 8 bases are shared with TRBD2. This receptor was taken from a man aged 30 to 45 who received the YFV17D yellow fever vaccine. CDR3 sequence reads: CASSPTSDSYEQYF. The CDR3 DNA sequence: TGTGCCAGCAGTCCGACTAGCGACTCCTACGAGCAGTACTTC.